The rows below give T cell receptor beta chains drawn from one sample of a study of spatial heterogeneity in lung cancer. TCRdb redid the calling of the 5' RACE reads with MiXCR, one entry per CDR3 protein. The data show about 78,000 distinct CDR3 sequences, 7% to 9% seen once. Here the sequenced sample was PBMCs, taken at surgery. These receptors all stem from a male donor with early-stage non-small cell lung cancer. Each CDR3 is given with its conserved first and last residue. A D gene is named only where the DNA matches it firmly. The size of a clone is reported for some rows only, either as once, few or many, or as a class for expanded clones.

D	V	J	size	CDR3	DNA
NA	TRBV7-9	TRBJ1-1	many	CASSLVEVTEAFF	TGTGCCAGCAGCTTAGTAGAAGTCACTGAAGCTTTCTTT
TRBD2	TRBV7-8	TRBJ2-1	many	CASSLWSSGNEQFF	TGTGCCAGCAGCTTATGGTCTAGCGGGAATGAGCAGTTCTTC
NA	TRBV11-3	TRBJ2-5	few	CASSLGGPQETQYF	TGTGCCAGCAGCTTAGGAGGCCCTCAAGAGACCCAGTACTTC
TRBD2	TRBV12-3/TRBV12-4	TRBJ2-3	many	CASSMTSGGTDTQYF	TGTGCCAGCAGTATGACTAGCGGGGGAACAGATACGCAGTATTTT
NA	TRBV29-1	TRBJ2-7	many	CSVESGPRYEQYF	TGCAGCGTTGAAAGCGGACCACGCTACGAGCAGTACTTC
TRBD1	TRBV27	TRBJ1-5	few	CASSRIPGTGMTQPQHF	TGTGCCAGCAGTAGGATCCCCGGGACAGGGATGACTCAGCCCCAGCATTTT
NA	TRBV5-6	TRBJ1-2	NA	CASSLAGPNYGYTF	TGTGCCAGCAGTCTTGCCGGTCCAAACTATGGCTACACCTTC
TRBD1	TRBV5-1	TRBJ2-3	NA	CASSLSGTGLQDTQYF	TGCGCCAGCAGCCTCTCCGGGACAGGGCTACAGGATACGCAGTATTTT
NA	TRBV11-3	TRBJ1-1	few	CASSLHGNTEAFF	TGTGCCAGCAGCTTACACGGGAACACTGAAGCTTTCTTT
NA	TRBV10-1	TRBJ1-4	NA	CASSESRTREKLFF	TGCGCCAGCAGTGAGTCTCGGACCCGGGAAAAACTGTTTTTT
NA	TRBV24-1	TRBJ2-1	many	CASSRGTVEQFF	TGTGCCTCCTCCCGGGGGACGGTTGAGCAGTTCTTC
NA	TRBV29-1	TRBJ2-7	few	CSVVGPRGSYEQYF	TGCAGCGTTGTGGGCCCAAGGGGATCCTACGAGCAGTACTTC
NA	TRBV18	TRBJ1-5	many	CASSPSRAGQPQHF	TGTGCCAGCTCACCGAGCAGGGCGGGTCAGCCCCAGCATTTT
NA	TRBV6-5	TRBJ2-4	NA	CASGQGLNIQYF	TGTGCCAGCGGCCAGGGTTTAAACATTCAGTACTTC
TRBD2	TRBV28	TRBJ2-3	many	CASSSVPAGFTDTQYF	TGTGCCAGCAGTTCAGTGCCAGCGGGATTCACAGATACGCAGTATTTT
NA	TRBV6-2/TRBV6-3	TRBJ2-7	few	CASSRYRQTYEQYF	TGTGCCAGCAGTCGGTATCGACAGACCTACGAGCAGTACTTC
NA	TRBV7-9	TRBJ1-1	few	CASSHLGNTEAFF	TGTGCCAGCAGCCATTTGGGGAACACTGAAGCTTTCTTT
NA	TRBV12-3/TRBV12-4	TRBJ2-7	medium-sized	CASSLGYEQYF	TGCGCCAGCAGCTTGGGGTACGAGCAGTACTTC
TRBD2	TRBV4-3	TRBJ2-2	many	CASSQDWGLATSNTGELFF	TGCGCCAGCAGCCAAGATTGGGGACTAGCCACCAGTAACACCGGGGAGCTGTTTTTT
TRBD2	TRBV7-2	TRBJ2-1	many	CASRSLAGGPNEQFF	TGTGCCAGCAGGTCCCTAGCGGGAGGACCCAATGAGCAGTTCTTC
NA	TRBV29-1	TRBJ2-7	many	CSVETRGEDYEQYF	TGCAGCGTTGAAACGCGGGGCGAAGACTACGAGCAGTACTTC
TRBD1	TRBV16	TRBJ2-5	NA	CASSQSWQGDIQYF	TGTGCCAGCAGCCAATCTTGGCAGGGGGATATCCAGTACTTC